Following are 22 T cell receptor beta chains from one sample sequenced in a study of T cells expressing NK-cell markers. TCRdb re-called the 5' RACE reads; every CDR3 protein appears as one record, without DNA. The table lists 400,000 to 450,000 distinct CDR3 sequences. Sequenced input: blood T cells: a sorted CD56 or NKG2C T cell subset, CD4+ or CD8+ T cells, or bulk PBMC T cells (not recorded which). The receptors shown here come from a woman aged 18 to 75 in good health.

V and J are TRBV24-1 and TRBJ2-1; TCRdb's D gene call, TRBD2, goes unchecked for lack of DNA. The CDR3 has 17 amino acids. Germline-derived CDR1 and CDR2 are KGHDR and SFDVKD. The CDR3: CATSDLGTSGRTDEQFF.

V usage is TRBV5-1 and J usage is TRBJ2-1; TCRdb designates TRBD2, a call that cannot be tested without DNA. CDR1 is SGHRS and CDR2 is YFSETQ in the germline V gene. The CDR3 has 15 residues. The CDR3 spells CASSLASGGVDEQFF.

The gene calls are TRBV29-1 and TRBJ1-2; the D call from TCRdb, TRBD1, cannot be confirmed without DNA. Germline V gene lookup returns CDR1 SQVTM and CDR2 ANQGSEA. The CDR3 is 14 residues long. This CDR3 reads CSVEQLGHRFGYTF.

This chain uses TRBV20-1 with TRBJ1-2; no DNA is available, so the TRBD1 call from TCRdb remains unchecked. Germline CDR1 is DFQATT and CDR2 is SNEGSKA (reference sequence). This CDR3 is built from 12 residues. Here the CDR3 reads CSATAGANGYTF.

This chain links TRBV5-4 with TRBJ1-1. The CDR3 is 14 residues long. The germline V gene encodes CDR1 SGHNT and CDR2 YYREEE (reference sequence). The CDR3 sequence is CASSSRAGSTEAFF.

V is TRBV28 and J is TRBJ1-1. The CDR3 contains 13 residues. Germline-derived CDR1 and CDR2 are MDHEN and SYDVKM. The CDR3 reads CASSDRGFTEAFF.

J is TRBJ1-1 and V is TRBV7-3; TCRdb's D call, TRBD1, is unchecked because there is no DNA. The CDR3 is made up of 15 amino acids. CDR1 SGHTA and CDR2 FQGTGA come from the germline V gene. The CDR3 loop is CASSLTRGAGTEAFF.

The CDR3 reads CASSPGASSGNTIYF. The chain combines TRBV5-1 with TRBJ1-3; without DNA, the TCRdb call of TRBD1 cannot be checked. The germline CDR1 and CDR2 sequences are SGHRS and YFSETQ. This CDR3 region has 15 residues.

CDR3 in amino acids: CASSLGRTLGNIQYF. This chain joins TRBV5-1 and TRBJ2-4. Germline CDR1 and CDR2: SGHRS and YFSETQ. This CDR3 comprises 15 residues.

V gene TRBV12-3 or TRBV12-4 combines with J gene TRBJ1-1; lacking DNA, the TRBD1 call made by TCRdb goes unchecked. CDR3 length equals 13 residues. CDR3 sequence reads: CASIFGGWTEAFF.

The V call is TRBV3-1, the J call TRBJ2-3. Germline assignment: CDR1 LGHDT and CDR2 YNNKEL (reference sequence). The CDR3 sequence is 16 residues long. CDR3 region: CASSQGVGRSTDTQYF.

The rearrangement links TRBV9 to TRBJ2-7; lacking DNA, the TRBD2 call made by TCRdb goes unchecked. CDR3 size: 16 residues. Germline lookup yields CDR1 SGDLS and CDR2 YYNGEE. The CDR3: CASSERLAGFSYEQYF.

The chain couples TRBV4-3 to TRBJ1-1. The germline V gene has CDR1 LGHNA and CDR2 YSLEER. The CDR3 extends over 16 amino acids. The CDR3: CASSQGEGRPNTEAFF.

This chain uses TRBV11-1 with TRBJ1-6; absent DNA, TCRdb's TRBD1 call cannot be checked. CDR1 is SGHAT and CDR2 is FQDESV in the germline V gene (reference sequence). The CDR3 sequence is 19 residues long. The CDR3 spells CASTNPREGTEINDSPLHF.

The CDR3 is CSATRGLADTQYF. The rearrangement joins TRBV20-1 to TRBJ2-3; no DNA is available, so the TRBD1 call from TCRdb remains unchecked. The CDR3 covers 13 residues. Germline V lookup: CDR1 DFQATT, CDR2 SNEGSKA (reference sequence).

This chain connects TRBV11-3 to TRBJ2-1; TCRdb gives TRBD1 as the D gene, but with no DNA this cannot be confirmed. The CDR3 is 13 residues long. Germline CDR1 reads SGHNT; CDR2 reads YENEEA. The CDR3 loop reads CASSPRGGNEQFF.

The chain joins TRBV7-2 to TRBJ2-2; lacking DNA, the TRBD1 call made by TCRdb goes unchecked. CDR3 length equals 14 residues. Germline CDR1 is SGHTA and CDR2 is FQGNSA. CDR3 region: CASSPPLGKGELFF.

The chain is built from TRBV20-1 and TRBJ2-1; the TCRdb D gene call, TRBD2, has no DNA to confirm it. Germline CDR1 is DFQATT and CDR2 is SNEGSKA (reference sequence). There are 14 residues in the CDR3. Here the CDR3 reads CSARDAGVYNEQFF.

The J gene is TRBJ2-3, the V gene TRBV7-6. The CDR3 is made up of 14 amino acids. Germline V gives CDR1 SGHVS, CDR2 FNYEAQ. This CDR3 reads CASSPILFTDTQYF.

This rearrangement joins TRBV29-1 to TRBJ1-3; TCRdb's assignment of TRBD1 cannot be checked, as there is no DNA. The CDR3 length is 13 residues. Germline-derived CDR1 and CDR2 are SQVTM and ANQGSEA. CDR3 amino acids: CSVEGTGFGTIYF.

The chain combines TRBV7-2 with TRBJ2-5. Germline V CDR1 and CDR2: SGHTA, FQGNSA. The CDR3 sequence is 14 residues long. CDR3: CASSQNGQQETQYF.

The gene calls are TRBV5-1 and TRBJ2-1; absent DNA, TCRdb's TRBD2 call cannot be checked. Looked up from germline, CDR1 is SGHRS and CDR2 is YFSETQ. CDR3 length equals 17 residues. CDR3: CASSLGSAGVEYNEQFF.